The TCR beta chain under discussion was sequenced for a study of T-cell reconstitution after alpha-beta-depleted transplantation in children. The CDR3 covers 15 residues. Germline V gene lookup returns CDR1 SGHKS and CDR2 YYEKEE (reference sequence). The germline V and J ends were trimmed by 3 bases and 0 bases, with 10 bases remaining between them. TCRbeta library preparation incorporated unique molecular identifiers. TCRdb re-called the PCR reads through MiXCR, storing one row per CDR3 protein. The repertoire holds approximately 390,000 distinct CDR3 sequences, with 11% as singletons. V gene TRBV5-5 combines with J gene TRBJ1-5, with D unresolved. This TCR was recovered from a human donor who donated a stem cell graft to a child with acute myeloid leukemia. Specimen: PBMCs from the stem cell graft donor, collected from the stem cell graft. This chain's CDR3 is CASSSDWYSNQPQHF. The CDR3 region has the DNA TGTGCCAGCAGCTCTGACTGGTATAGCAATCAGCCCCAGCATTTT.